This T cell receptor (beta chain) was identified during a study of cytomegalovirus exposure and HLA in healthy donors. The V gene's germline CDR1 is SGHRS and CDR2 YFSETQ. The CDR3 has 15 residues. Trimming removed 0 bases from V and 9 bases from J, with 18 bases in between. The PCR ran on 60 Vbeta and 13 Jbeta primers. Assay used: immunoSEQ multiplex PCR; TCRdb lists only in-frame clones, some missing. The table has 130,000 to 150,000 clones, approximately 79% seen once. Notes on the study in general: Previous analysis showed most TCR beta V segments were productive about 90% or about 30% of the time. Across all donors, roughly uniform sequencing depth was an assumption of the presence/absence analyses. Beyond CMV serostatus, there was no information to go on about immune exposure.

Turning to this clone: The antigen is undetermined.

Sequenced: PBMCs. The V call is TRBV5-1, the J call TRBJ2-5, with D perhaps TRBD1 (6 bases). This clonotype originated in a woman in her forties or fifties in good health and CMV-seropositive. The CDR3 loop is CASSLDTGPGSPQYF. CDR3 nucleotides: TGCGCCAGCAGCTTGGATACAGGGCCTGGCTCGCCCCAGTACTTC.